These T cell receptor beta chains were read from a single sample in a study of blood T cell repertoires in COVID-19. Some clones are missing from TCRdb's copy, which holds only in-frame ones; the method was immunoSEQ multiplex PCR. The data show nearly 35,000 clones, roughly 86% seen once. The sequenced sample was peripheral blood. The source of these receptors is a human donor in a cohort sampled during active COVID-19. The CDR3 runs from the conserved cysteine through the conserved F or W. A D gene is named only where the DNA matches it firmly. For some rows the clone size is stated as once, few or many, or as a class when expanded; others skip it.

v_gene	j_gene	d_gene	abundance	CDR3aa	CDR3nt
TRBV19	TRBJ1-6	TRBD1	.	CASKWGQGNSPLHF	TGTGCCAGTAAATGGGGACAGGGAAATTCACCCCTCCACTTT
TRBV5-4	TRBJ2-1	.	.	CASGGTLNYNEQFF	TGTGCCAGCGGCGGGACTCTCAACTACAATGAGCAGTTCTTC
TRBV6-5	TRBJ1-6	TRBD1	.	CASSYSGQGENSPLHF	TGTGCCAGCAGTTACTCGGGACAGGGTGAAAATTCACCCCTCCACTTT
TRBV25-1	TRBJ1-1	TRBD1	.	CASTRQGARTEAFF	TGTGCCAGCACTAGACAGGGGGCGAGAACTGAAGCTTTCTTT
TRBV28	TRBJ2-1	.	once	CASSFLQGYNEQFF	TGTGCCAGCAGTTTTCTCCAGGGATACAATGAGCAGTTCTTC
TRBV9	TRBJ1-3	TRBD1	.	CASSVEQGKDGNTIYF	TGTGCCAGCAGCGTAGAACAGGGGAAAGATGGAAACACCATATATTTT
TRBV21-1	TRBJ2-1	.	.	CASRTAFSYNEQFF	TGTGCCAGCAGAACAGCATTCTCCTACAATGAGCAGTTCTTC
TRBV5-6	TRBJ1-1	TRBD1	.	CASSYRDRGSGEAFF	TGTGCCAGCAGCTACCGGGACAGGGGCTCGGGTGAAGCTTTCTTT
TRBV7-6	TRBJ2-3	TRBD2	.	CASSLGGGGTDTQYF	TGTGCCAGCAGCTTAGGCGGGGGGGGGACAGATACGCAGTATTTT
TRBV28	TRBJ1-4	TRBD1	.	CASSDRAATNEKLFF	TGTGCCAGCAGCGACAGGGCGGCAACTAATGAAAAACTGTTTTTT
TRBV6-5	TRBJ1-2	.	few	CASSRTSHINYGYTF	TGTGCCAGCTCCAGGACAAGCCACATTAACTATGGCTACACCTTC
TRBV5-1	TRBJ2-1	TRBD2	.	CASSPKTSGGVGEQFF	TGCGCCAGCAGCCCCAAAACTAGCGGGGGGGTTGGTGAGCAGTTCTTC
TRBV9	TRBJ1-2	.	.	CASSVDSNYGYTF	TGTGCCAGCAGCGTAGATAGCAATTATGGCTACACCTTC
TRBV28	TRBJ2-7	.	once	CASSLSGIAYEQYF	TGTGCCAGCAGTTTATCAGGGATCGCCTACGAGCAGTACTTC
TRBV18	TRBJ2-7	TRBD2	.	CASSPFVLAGGTYEQYF	TGTGCCAGCTCACCTTTCGTGCTAGCGGGGGGAACCTACGAGCAGTACTTC
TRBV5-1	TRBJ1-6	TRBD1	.	CASSLGYGTGPSPLHF	TGCGCCAGCAGCTTGGGATACGGGACAGGGCCTTCACCCCTCCACTTT
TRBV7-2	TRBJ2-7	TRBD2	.	CASSLDGGGTYEQYF	TGTGCCAGCAGCTTAGATGGGGGGGGGACCTACGAGCAGTACTTC
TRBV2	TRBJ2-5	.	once	CASSSRTGGETQYF	TGTGCCAGCAGTTCCCGTACAGGAGGGGAGACCCAGTACTTC
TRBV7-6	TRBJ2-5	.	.	CASRRGRKGNQETQYF	TGTGCCAGCAGACGAGGACGGAAGGGGAACCAAGAGACCCAGTACTTC
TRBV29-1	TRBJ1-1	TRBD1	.	CSVVVSGGEAFF	TGCAGCGTTGTCGTCTCAGGGGGTGAAGCTTTCTTT
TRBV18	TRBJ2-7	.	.	CASSPAQNSYEQYF	TGTGCCAGCTCACCAGCACAGAACTCCTACGAGCAGTACTTC
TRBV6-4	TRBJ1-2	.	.	CASSPEEGAYGYTF	TGTGCCAGCAGTCCTGAGGAGGGCGCCTATGGCTACACCTTC
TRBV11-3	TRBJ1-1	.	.	CASRQGFGTEAFF	TGTGCCAGCAGACAGGGTTTCGGCACTGAAGCTTTCTTT
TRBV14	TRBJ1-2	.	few	CASSQDRIYGYTF	TGTGCCAGCAGCCAAGACAGGATCTATGGCTACACCTTC
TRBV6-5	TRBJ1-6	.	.	CASRENVDSPLHF	TGTGCCAGCCGGGAGAACGTCGATTCACCCCTCCACTTT
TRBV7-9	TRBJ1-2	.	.	CASSLWGEGYGYTF	TGTGCCAGCAGCCTGTGGGGGGAAGGCTATGGCTACACCTTC
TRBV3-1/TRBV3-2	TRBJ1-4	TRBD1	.	CASSSRTGANEKLFF	TGTGCCAGCAGCTCCCGGACAGGAGCCAATGAAAAACTGTTTTTT
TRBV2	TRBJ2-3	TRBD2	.	CASSDLRGGTDTQYF	TGTGCCAGCAGTGACTTACGCGGGGGGACTGATACGCAGTATTTT
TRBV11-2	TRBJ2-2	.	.	CASSPGFEPGELFF	TGTGCCAGCAGCCCCGGGTTCGAACCCGGGGAGCTGTTTTTT
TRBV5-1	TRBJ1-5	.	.	CARRGAGGGGQPQHF	TGCGCCCGCCGCGGGGCCGGGGGGGGCGGACAGCCCCAGCATTTT
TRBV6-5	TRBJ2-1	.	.	CASRLYSSYNEQFF	TGTGCCAGCAGGCTCTATAGCTCCTACAATGAGCAGTTCTTC
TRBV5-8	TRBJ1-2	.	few	CASSLGQLFYGYTF	TGTGCCAGCAGCTTGGGCCAACTTTTCTATGGCTACACCTTC
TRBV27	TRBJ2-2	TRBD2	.	CASRGSGGRNTGELFF	TGTGCCAGCAGGGGTAGCGGGGGGAGGAACACCGGGGAGCTGTTTTTT
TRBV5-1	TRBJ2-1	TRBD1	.	CASSLGTGGDEQFF	TGCGCCAGCAGCTTGGGGACAGGGGGGGATGAGCAGTTCTTC
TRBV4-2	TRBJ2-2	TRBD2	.	CASSQDGTSGVWTGELFF	TGTGCCAGCAGCCAAGATGGGACTAGCGGGGTTTGGACCGGGGAGCTGTTTTTT
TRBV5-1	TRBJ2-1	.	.	CASSLVSPSYNEQFF	TGCGCCAGCAGCTTGGTTAGTCCCTCCTACAATGAGCAGTTCTTC
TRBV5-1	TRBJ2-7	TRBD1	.	CASSLVGTGYEQYF	TGCGCCAGCAGCTTGGTCGGGACAGGGTACGAGCAGTACTTC